Sequencing of this TCR beta chain was carried out in a study of PD-1 blockade in classical Hodgkin lymphoma (TCRdb year 2020). Study-level background: Nivolumab dosing was 3 mg/kg intravenously every 2 weeks, continuing until either disease progression or unacceptable toxicity. The study used CyTOF and TCR beta sequencing to define a peripheral blood immune signature of response to PD-1 blockade in classical Hodgkin lymphoma.

About this clone itself: The antigen it recognizes is unknown. One base away there is no much larger clone; base qualities are not given.

V loses 3 bases of germline sequence and J loses 4 bases, and the interval between the two ends is 18 bases. CDR1 SGHAT and CDR2 FQNNGV are derived from the germline V gene. CDR3 length: 16 amino acids, cysteine to phenylalanine. CDR3 DNA only is kept here, 48 bases in frame from base 1. What the research found in general, with its limitations: A significant rise by C4D1 was seen in CD4+ but not CD8+ TCR diversity (p=0.0027 vs p=0.16), with the rise being most apparent in complete responders (p=0.02). Trial patients with a complete response had baseline diversity similar to that of newly diagnosed patients, while partial responders and progressors had significantly lower diversity. Baseline TCR diversity was reported as lower in newly diagnosed patients than in healthy donors, and lower still in relapsed/refractory patients. The study was restricted to a single clinical trial cohort, and the causes of repertoire differences, possibly disease activity or prior therapy, were left undefined. Diversity was lower in patients who began nivolumab less than 1 year after ASCT, so these patients were left out of later analyses to avoid confounding by immune reconstitution.

Genomic DNA was isolated using the Qiagen DNeasy kit from unsorted PBMCs as well as from negatively selected CD4+ and CD8+ fractions. TCR beta CDR3 regions were amplified by immunoSEQ multiplex PCR using primers annealing to V and J segments. A synthetic immune receptor repertoire was used to minimize amplification bias, and any residual bias was removed computationally once sequencing was done. In the paper's pipeline: Repertoire diversity was quantified as the Shannon entropy index using custom Python scripts. Unsorted, CD4+ and CD8+ repertoires were analyzed separately, except for combined analyses in which CD4+ and CD8+ sequences were merged in silico. A clone was considered expanded if an increase in frequency of at least 2-fold after treatment relative to C1D1 was found, and a pseudocount of 0.5 was applied to clones undetected at baseline. Clones with 0 or 1 copy at C1D1 were classified as singleton clones, and clones with 2 or more copies were classified as non-singleton clones. By matching protein sequences in sorted samples from the same patient, clones expanded in unsorted samples were annotated as CD4+, CD8+ or unknown. Wilcoxon tests were applied to paired samples to test diversity changes from C1D1 to C4D1. TCRdb mirrors the immuneACCESS table, restricted to in-frame sequences. Some clones are absent from its copies; in checked studies, under half trace to an unresolved V gene, and the reason for the others is unknown. The V and J calls and clone size are taken from that table; D and trimming were inferred from the DNA. The sample profile shows more than 40,000 clones; about 70% of them were found once. The ten largest clones represent approximately 20% of the sample.

This sample's time point label indicates: cycle 1 day 1 (C1D1), immediately before nivolumab initiation. Every trial patient had relapsed after autologous stem cell transplantation, and cohorts A, B and C differed in prior brentuximab vedotin exposure. A total of roughly 60 patients with relapsed/refractory classical Hodgkin lymphoma made up the trial cohort, and each patient's best overall response was complete response, partial response or progressive disease. Single-agent nivolumab was administered to trial patients in the multi-cohort phase II CheckMate 205 trial. An independent review committee assessed best overall response using the 2007 International Working Group response criteria. Trial PBMCs were obtained immediately prior to nivolumab initiation (C1D1) and on therapy at cycle 2 day 1 and cycle 4 day 1. Peripheral blood was collected in 8 mL Vacutainer Cell Preparation Tubes, from which PBMCs were isolated by centrifugation and then cryopreserved.

The chain couples TRBV11-2 to TRBJ1-2; the D gene is possibly TRBD1, with 5 bases matching. The receptor's source is a human donor with classical Hodgkin lymphoma. The specimen comprised peripheral blood mononuclear cells (PBMCs), sampled at baseline. In nucleotides, the sequence is TGTGCCAGCAGCTTGGGTTTGGGACGGCCCCCCTATGGCTACACCTTC. Its protein is CASSLGLGRPPYGYTF.